This T cell receptor beta chain was sequenced during a study of blood T cell repertoires in COVID-19. The ends were cut back, 0 bases at V and 4 bases at J, with 6 bases in the middle. The CDR3 is 13 amino acids. From germline, CDR1 is MNHEY and CDR2 SVGAGI. Here immunoSEQ multiplex PCR was the method, and the copy in TCRdb shows in-frame clones only, minus some. The data show 100,000 or so clones, with about 83% seen just once and roughly 2% held by the top ten. Sequenced: peripheral blood. The chain employs TRBV6-5 and TRBJ1-2; D is undetermined. This sequence originates from a man in his 70s with active or convalescent COVID-19. CDR3 residues: CASSYSGVYGYTF. CDR3 in DNA: TGTGCCAGCAGTTACTCCGGAGTCTATGGCTACACCTTC.